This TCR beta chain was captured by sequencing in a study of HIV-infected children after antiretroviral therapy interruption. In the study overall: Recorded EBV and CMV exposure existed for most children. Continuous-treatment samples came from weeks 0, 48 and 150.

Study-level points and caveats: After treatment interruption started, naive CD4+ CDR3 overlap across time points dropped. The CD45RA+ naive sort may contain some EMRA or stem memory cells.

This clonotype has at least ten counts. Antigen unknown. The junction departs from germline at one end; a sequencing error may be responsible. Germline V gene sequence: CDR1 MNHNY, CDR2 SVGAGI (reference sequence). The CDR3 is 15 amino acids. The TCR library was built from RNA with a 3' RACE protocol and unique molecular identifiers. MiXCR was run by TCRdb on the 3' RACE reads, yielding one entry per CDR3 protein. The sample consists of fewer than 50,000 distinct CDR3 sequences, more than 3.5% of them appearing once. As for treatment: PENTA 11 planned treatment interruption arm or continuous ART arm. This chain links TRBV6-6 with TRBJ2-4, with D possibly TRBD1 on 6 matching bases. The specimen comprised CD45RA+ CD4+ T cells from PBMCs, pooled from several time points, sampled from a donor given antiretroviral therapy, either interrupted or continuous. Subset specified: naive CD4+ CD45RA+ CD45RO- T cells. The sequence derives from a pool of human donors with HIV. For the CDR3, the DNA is TGTGCCAGCGGTGAGCTGACTGGGGGACAAAACACCTTGTACTTT. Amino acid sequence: CASGELTGGQNTLYF.